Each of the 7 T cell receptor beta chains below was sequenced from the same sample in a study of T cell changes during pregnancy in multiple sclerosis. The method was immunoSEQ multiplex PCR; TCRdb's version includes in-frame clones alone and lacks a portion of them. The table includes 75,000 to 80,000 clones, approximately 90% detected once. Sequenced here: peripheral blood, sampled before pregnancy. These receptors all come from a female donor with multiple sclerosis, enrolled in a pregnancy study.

This CDR3 reads CAIRQGADEKLFF. In DNA, the CDR3 is TGTGCCATCAGACAGGGGGCTGATGAAAAACTGTTTTTT. The rearrangement joins TRBV10-3 to TRBJ1-4, with 9 bases identical to TRBD1. In germline, CDR1 is ENHRY, CDR2 SYGVKD. After removal of 6 bases from V and 6 bases from J, the junction contained 2 bases not matched to a gene. The CDR3 covers 13 residues.

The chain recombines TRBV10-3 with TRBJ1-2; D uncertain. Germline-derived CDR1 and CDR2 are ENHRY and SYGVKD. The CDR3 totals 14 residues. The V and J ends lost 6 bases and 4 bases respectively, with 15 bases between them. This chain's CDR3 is CAISARVPSYGYTF. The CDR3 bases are TGTGCCATCAGCGCGCGAGTCCCTAGCTATGGCTACACCTTC.

The CDR3 sequence is CASSPELGTSGAHNEQFF. The CDR3 region has the DNA TGTGCCAGCAGCCCTGAACTCGGGACTAGCGGCGCTCACAATGAGCAGTTCTTC. The rearrangement uses TRBV7-9 and TRBJ2-1, with TRBD2 matching 11 bases. The V gene end was trimmed by 5 bases and the J gene end by 5 bases; junction bases not matched to a gene: 14. CDR3 length: 18 residues. Germline lookup yields CDR1 SEHNR and CDR2 FQNEAQ (reference sequence). Full variable domain (rest looked up from reference TRBV7-9 and TRBJ2-1): DTGVSQNPRHKITKRGQNVTFRCDPISEHNRLYWYRQTLGQGPEFLTYFQNEAQLEKSRLLSDRFSAERPKGSFSTLEIQRTEQGDSAMYLCASSPELGTSGAHNEQFFGPGTRLTVL.

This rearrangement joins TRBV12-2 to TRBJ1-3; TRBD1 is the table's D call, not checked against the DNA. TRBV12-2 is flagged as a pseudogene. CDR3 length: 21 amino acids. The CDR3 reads CASRLAHSAVRPLGSGNTIYF. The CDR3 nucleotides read TGTGCAAGTCGCTTAGCTCACAGTGCCGTTAGGCCCCTGGGCTCTGGAAACACCATATATTTT.

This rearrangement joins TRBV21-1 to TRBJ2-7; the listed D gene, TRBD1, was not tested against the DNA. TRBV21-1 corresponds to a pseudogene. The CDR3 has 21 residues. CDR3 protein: CASSKGKTGQTLGLVSYEQYF. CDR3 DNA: TGTGCCAGCAGCAAAGGAAAAACTGGACAGACACTGGGCCTAGTTTCCTACGAGCAGTACTTC.

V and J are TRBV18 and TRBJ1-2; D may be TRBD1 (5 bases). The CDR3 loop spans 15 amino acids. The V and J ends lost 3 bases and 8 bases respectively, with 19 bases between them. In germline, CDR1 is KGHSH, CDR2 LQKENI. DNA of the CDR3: TGTGCCAGCTCACCGTCTGTCGACAGCTCTCGGGGCTACACCTTC. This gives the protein CASSPSVDSSRGYTF.

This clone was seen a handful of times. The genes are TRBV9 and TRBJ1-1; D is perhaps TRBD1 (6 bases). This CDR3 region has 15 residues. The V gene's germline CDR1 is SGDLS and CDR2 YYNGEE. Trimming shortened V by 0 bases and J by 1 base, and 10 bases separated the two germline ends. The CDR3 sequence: CASSVDPGANTEAFF. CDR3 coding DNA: TGTGCCAGCAGCGTAGATCCAGGGGCGAACACTGAAGCTTTCTTT.